This TCR beta chain was captured by sequencing in a study of cytomegalovirus exposure and HLA in healthy donors (dated by TCRdb to the late 2010s). Describing the broader study: An earlier analysis of approximately 640 of the donors reported 250 to 300 Gb of sequence data and around 110 million unique TCR beta sequences from roughly 200 million T cells. To study patterns of TCR occurrence, a later analysis re-analyzed previously published TCR beta repertoires from around 660 donors and added high-resolution HLA genotyping. Roughly 300 gigabases of sequencing data and around 88 million unique TCR sequences made up an early release that covered fewer than 650 HLA-typed donors. In a later genetic analysis, genome-wide SNP genotypes for about three fifths of the 666 donors were used, and that subset was treated as a discovery cohort. Across roughly 420 genotyped donors of the cohort, an average of about 240,000 unique TCR beta nucleotide sequences per donor were sequenced, and roughly a sixth of those sequences were non-productive. Besides the first cohort of more than 650 subjects, a separate validation cohort made up of over a hundred different subjects was used. The genetic ancestry cluster associated with self-reported Caucasian donors included about four fifths of the 300 to 450 genotyped donors. Because of strong linkage in the cohort, four to six DR-DQ haplotypes were treated as single units for association and clustering. The study combined high-throughput TCR immunosequencing, statistical association of individual TCRs with disease status, and machine learning to predict cytomegalovirus infection status. All discovery cohort repertoires had been generated using a single sequencing platform. The study used immunosequencing to profile the T cell repertoires of 666 subjects and linked those repertoires to cytomegalovirus serostatus. Rather than using new phenotypic data, the later analysis identified candidate immune exposures from TCR beta sequences and from how often those sequences occurred across donors. The number of donors typed differed by locus, with roughly 620-630 for A, B, C, DRB1 and DQB1, about 500 for DQA1, nearly 610 for DPA1, and around 430 for DPB1. To decide whether each TCR beta V gene segment behaved as functional or pseudogenic, an earlier analysis of some 540 of the donors relied on high-throughput TCR beta sequencing. The study was designed to test whether signatures of past pathogen exposure could be identified by cataloging public T cell receptors. Donor age, sex, ethnicity and CMV serostatus were compiled alongside the repertoire data. Class I and class II HLA loci were covered by the typing at four-digit resolution.

The library was prepared using the immunoSEQ multiplex PCR assay. The multiplex PCR relied on a mix of 60 forward primers for TCR Vbeta segments and 13 reverse primers for TCR Jbeta segments. A multiplex PCR assay on genomic DNA amplified the CDR3 region of rearranged TCR beta genes. The amplified TCR beta libraries were sequenced on the Illumina HiSeq System as 87-base-pair reads. On the authors' methods: In a later analysis, approximately 74 million unique TCR beta chains were counted across the roughly 670 repertoires, and around 10 million of these chains were shared by at least two donors. To remove PCR and sequencing errors, raw reads were error-corrected and collapsed into unique sequences using a nearest-neighbor algorithm that merged closely related sequences. Alignment of CDR3 sequences to IMGT reference sequences was used to assign V, D and J gene segments. For a sequence to be retained, a match of at least six nucleotides to both a V gene segment and a J gene segment was required. A rearrangement was called productive if the CDR3 had no stop codons and remained in frame with V and J, and every other rearrangement was called non-productive. Following IMGT convention, CDR3 was defined as the stretch from the second conserved V-encoded cysteine up to the conserved J-encoded phenylalanine. In an earlier analysis of more than 550 of the donors, sequences lacking an unambiguous match to a single V gene segment were excluded. In an earlier analysis of approximately 610 of the donors, V segments were called functional above 56.7% productive rearrangements and were called segregating when the between-donor standard deviation exceeded 5%. A statistical classification framework was built for diagnosing cytomegalovirus status from the catalog of TCR beta chain sequences. A later analysis assigned V and J genes by comparing TCR nucleotide sequences with IMGT/GENE-DB human TR gene sequences. A later analysis assigned CDR3 sequences and most-parsimonious VDJ recombination scenarios with the TCRdist pipeline. A later analysis defined each TCR beta chain by its CDR3 amino acid sequence plus V-gene family, and excluded reads lacking a unique V-gene family. As a way to deal with suspected cross-contamination and a sequencing artifact, a later analysis dropped over 550 nucleotide sequences that were highly shared and had low generation probability. A later analysis calculated a clonal expansion index for each public chain from normalized within-repertoire ranks of inferred template counts. In a later analysis, generation probabilities were computed using a VDJ recombination model fitted to out-of-frame rearrangements, and the results were checked against IGoR. Hypergeometric tests were used in a later analysis to score TCR-TCR, TCR-HLA and TCR-CMV co-occurrence, with a repertoire-size bias correction applied to the TCR pairs. False discovery rates were estimated in a later analysis by permuting HLA or CMV assignments 20 times. A later analysis grouped co-occurring TCRs with DBSCAN, adding TCRdist sequence similarity when clustering within HLA-allele-positive subsets. Co-occurrence clustering excluded repertoires with fewer than 30,000 or more than 120,000 public chains, plus five with anomalous nucleotide sharing. Here the immuneACCESS table is served through TCRdb, limited to in-frame sequences with V and J called. Missing clones are a known gap in these copies; in checked studies unresolved V genes cover under half, and the rest lacks a known reason. V and J calls and clone size come straight from that table; D and trimming were deduced from the DNA. Counted in this sample were 180,000 or so clones; roughly 88% of them appeared once. About a tenth of the sample is held by the ten biggest clonotypes.

The cohort comprised some 730 healthy bone marrow donors. At the time of sampling, all cohort members were nominally healthy, though unrecorded immune exposures were likely present. The donor tested CMV seropositive, placing the donor among the roughly 300 seropositive members of the cohort. A peripheral blood sample was provided by each donor, and peripheral blood mononuclear cells were used for TCR beta sequencing. Genomic DNA extraction from the blood cell samples was performed with the Qiagen DNeasy Blood Extraction Kit. With respect to this clone: The antigen it binds to is not known. No per-base quality is available; no much larger clone lies one base away.

Overall results and qualifications from the work: Because the 87-base-pair reads could not distinguish some IMGT-functional V segments, including TRBV6-2 and TRBV6-3, those segments were excluded. Linkage disequilibrium might explain the correlated functional status among segregating V segments, but an unknown experimental factor could not be ruled out. In a later genetic analysis, fewer N-insertions in productive TCRs were reported among donors in an Asian-associated ancestry cluster than the approximately 710-donor mean. V-gene and J-gene trimming of TCR beta chains was associated with a missense DCLRE1C variant in a later genetic analysis, and the association was replicated in an independent cohort. A later analysis found that most CMV-associated TCR beta chains appeared HLA-restricted, with HLA associations seemingly driven largely by CMV exposure. While some public TCRs were present in many individuals, most TCR sequences turned up only very rarely across donors. A further reported finding was that TCR beta sequences accurately predicted the HLA-A and HLA-B alleles for most subjects in the first cohort. In an earlier analysis of about 550 of the donors, most TCR beta V segments were observed in productive rearrangements about 90% or about 30% of the time, broadly matching IMGT annotations. A few of the identified cytomegalovirus-associated TCR beta chains were confirmed in vitro to be specific for cytomegalovirus antigens. In a later analysis, TCR association rates were found to vary across HLA loci, with the most associated TCRs seen for DRB1 alleles and the fewest for HLA-C alleles. For the cohort, immune exposure information was limited to CMV serostatus. Roughly uniform sequencing depth across donors was assumed in presence/absence analyses, although this assumption may not hold. A cluster of highly shared sequence variants was judged likely to represent a technical artifact of the sequencing pipeline. According to the authors, the approach could potentially be generalized to other disease states and immunological phenotypes. Because counts were too low, more than 15 rarely observed V segments, including chromosome 9 orphons, were excluded from the earlier analysis of a few hundred of the donors. The classifier was reported to diagnose cytomegalovirus status with high specificity and sensitivity in both the original and validation cohorts. At a false discovery rate of 0.05, a later analysis linked under 20,000 TCR beta sequences to specific HLA alleles. Compared with equally common non-associated chains, HLA-associated TCR beta chains in a later analysis were more clonally expanded and had lower generation probabilities. Because HLA typing was unavailable for some donors at each locus, only the typed subset was used in association tests. Several of the top co-occurrence clusters appeared to be linked to parvovirus B19, influenza, CMV and Epstein-Barr virus, according to a later analysis. The cohort was sequenced for TCR beta chains only, and without alpha or paired-chain data the features that could be detected were limited. The study gave a list of 150 to 200 TCR beta chains associated with cytomegalovirus. Assigning TCR associations to individual alleles was difficult when HLA alleles, especially DR and DQ, strongly co-occurred.

Trimming removed 3 bases from V and 2 bases from J; the gene matches leave 4 bases unexplained. CDR1 and CDR2 were assigned from the germline V gene (reference sequence) as LNHDA and SQIVND. Counted from cysteine to phenylalanine, this CDR3 has 15 amino acids. Of the read, only the CDR3 DNA is kept; its 45 bases are in frame from base 1. The chain links TRBV19 with TRBJ2-5; TRBD2 matches 9 bases in the middle. This clonotype was obtained from a man aged 18 to 30 in good health and CMV-seropositive. Sequencing input: PBMCs. The nucleotide sequence reads TGTGCCAGTAGTATGTGGGCGGGGGGGCAAGAGACCCAGTACTTC. This is translated as CASSMWAGGQETQYF.